Following are 14 T cell receptor beta chains from one sample sequenced in a study of response to subunit inactivated influenza vaccine. TCRdb independently ran MiXCR on the RT-PCR reads; one entry per CDR3 protein. Among hundreds of thousands of distinct CDR3 sequences, about a sixth were seen once, and the ten largest hold around a tenth. The material was PBMCs from blood, obtained 11 to 12 days after vaccination. The source is a man aged 50-60 years who received an inactivated influenza vaccine.

The genes are TRBV12-3 or TRBV12-4 and TRBJ2-3; D gene uncertain. The CDR3 has 14 residues. Deletions cut 1 base from V and 5 bases from J, with 10 bases between. This CDR3 reads CASSLGLLQDTQYF. Written as DNA, the CDR3 is TGTGCCAGCAGTTTAGGACTTCTCCAAGATACGCAGTATTTT.

This clonotype was detected only a few times. This chain connects TRBV6-7 to TRBJ1-6; 10 bases line up with TRBD1. TRBV6-7 is labeled an ORF, and its function is uncertain. The CDR3 covers 15 residues. V shed 5 bases and J 9 bases; nucleotides not matched to a gene: 7. CDR3 amino acids: CASSRRTGGTSPLHF. In DNA form, the CDR3 reads TGTGCCAGCAGTCGACGGACAGGGGGTACTTCACCCCTCCACTTT.

This clonotype was detected many times. This chain connects TRBV7-9 to TRBJ2-3; D call uncertain. CDR1 and CDR2 from the germline V gene are SEHNR and FQNEAQ (reference sequence). V shed 1 base and J shed 8 bases, with 7 bases lying between them. The length of the CDR3 is 12 residues. The CDR3 is CASSLVSGTQYF. As DNA, the CDR3 is TGTGCCAGCAGCTTAGTCAGTGGTACGCAGTATTTT.

The V gene is TRBV11-2, the J gene TRBJ2-1; TRBD1 agrees at 8 bases. Trimming removed 1 base from V and 0 bases from J; junction bases left unmatched: 2. Germline V gene lookup returns CDR1 SGHAT and CDR2 FQNNGV. The CDR3 totals 16 residues. In DNA form, the CDR3 reads TGTGCCAGCAGCTTAGTCGGGACAGGCTCCTACAATGAGCAGTTCTTC. It yields the protein CASSLVGTGSYNEQFF.

The sample holds many counts of this clonotype. The chain recombines TRBV29-1 with TRBJ2-6; 7 bases line up with TRBD1. The germline gives CDR1 SQVTM, CDR2 ANQGSEA. The CDR3 contains 14 residues. V shed 6 bases and J 4 bases; nucleotides not matched to a gene: 6. CDR3 DNA sequence: TGCAGCGTCAAACAGGGGACCGGGGCCAACGTCCTGACTTTC. This encodes CSVKQGTGANVLTF.

This sequence joins TRBV7-9 and TRBJ2-5, with unresolved D. Germline V CDR1 and CDR2: SEHNR, FQNEAQ (reference sequence). CDR3 size: 15 residues. The V end lost 5 bases, the J end lost 5 bases, and 18 bases lay between the germline ends. The CDR3 reads CASSPVGVYGETQYF. The CDR3 nucleotides are TGTGCCAGCAGCCCAGTGGGTGTTTATGGGGAGACCCAGTACTTC.

The chain combines TRBV13 with TRBJ2-6; maybe TRBD2 (6 bases). Between the trimmed V and J ends, which lost 0 bases and 0 bases, there was a span of 12 bases. The CDR3 covers 18 residues. Per the germline V gene, CDR1 is PRHDT and CDR2 is FYEKMQ (reference sequence). Here the CDR3 DNA reads TGTGCCAGCAGCTTAGGGGTCGGGAGAGTCTCTGGGGCCAACGTCCTGACTTTC. This translates into CASSLGVGRVSGANVLTF. Based on the CDR3 plus reference TRBV13 and TRBJ2-6, the full variable domain is AAGVIQSPRHLIKEKRETATLKCYPIPRHDTVYWYQQGPGQDPQFLISFYEKMQSDKGSIPDRFSAQQFSDYHSELNMSSLELGDSALYFCASSLGVGRVSGANVLTFGAGSRLTVL.

The genes are TRBV2 and TRBJ2-4; a possible D gene is TRBD1 (5 bases). The CDR3 spans 13 residues. Trimming left V 3 bases short and J 10 bases short, with 13 bases between. The germline V gene encodes CDR1 SNHLY and CDR2 FYNNEI. This CDR3 reads CASSDTGAAIQYF. CDR3 nucleotides: TGTGCCAGCAGTGATACAGGCGCAGCTATTCAGTACTTC.

This rearrangement joins TRBV11-2 to TRBJ2-5; 8 bases map to TRBD2. Germline CDR1 reads SGHAT; CDR2 reads FQNNGV. The V segment lost 0 bases and the J segment 3 bases; nucleotides outside the gene matches: 15. The CDR3 has 19 residues. In DNA form, the CDR3 reads TGTGCCAGCAGCTTAGACGCGCGCGTGGGTAGCGGGGCCGAAGAGACCCAGTACTTC. Its translation is CASSLDARVGSGAEETQYF.

V usage is TRBV2 and J usage is TRBJ2-1, with 14 bases fitting TRBD2. The CDR3 has 16 residues. The junction had 7 bases not matched to a gene; V was cut back by 4 bases and J by 8 bases. Germline V gene sequence: CDR1 SNHLY, CDR2 FYNNEI. The CDR3 loop is CASSVRPGLAGDEQFF. The CDR3 bases are TGTGCCAGCAGTGTTCGCCCGGGACTAGCGGGAGATGAGCAGTTCTTC.

This chain connects TRBV10-3 to TRBJ2-1, with 9 bases fitting TRBD2. The junction had 4 bases not matched to a gene; V was cut back by 0 bases and J by 4 bases. Germline values: CDR1 ENHRY, CDR2 SYGVKD. The CDR3 loop spans 16 amino acids. CDR3 coding DNA: TGTGCCATCAGTGAGTCCAGTGGACTAGCGTACAATGAGCAGTTCTTC. It codes for CAISESSGLAYNEQFF.

A few counts support this clonotype. V usage is TRBV6-2 or TRBV6-3 and J usage is TRBJ2-5, with 8 positions matching TRBD1. V lost 5 bases to trimming and J lost 5 bases; unmatched junction nucleotides: 7. The CDR3 extends over 14 amino acids. In germline, CDR1 is MNHEY, CDR2 SVGEGT. CDR3 sequence (DNA): TGTGCCAGCAGTCAAAGACAGGGGAAGGAGACCCAGTACTTC. This translates into CASSQRQGKETQYF.

This clonotype has a count of ten or more. The chain combines TRBV3-1 with TRBJ1-2; 8 nucleotides agree with TRBD1. Trimming took 1 base from V and 8 from J; bases not matched to a gene: 0. Germline V gene data show CDR1 as LGHDT and CDR2 as YNNKEL (reference sequence). The CDR3 length is 12 residues. The CDR3 loop is CASSQGTGGYTF. The CDR3, as DNA: TGTGCCAGCAGCCAAGGGACAGGGGGCTACACCTTC.

This clonotype was seen a single time. The rearrangement joins TRBV7-9 to TRBJ2-3, with 8 positions matching TRBD2. The CDR3 contains 14 residues. Germline V lookup: CDR1 SEHNR, CDR2 FQNEAQ (reference sequence). The J segment lost 5 bases and the V segment lost 3 bases, leaving 4 bases of the junction unmatched. CDR3 nucleotides: TGTGCCAGCAGCTTTGGACTAGCAAGAGATACGCAGTATTTT. Residues: CASSFGLARDTQYF.